The 11 T cell receptor beta chains in this list originate from one sample, sequenced in a study of OX40 agonist ivuxolimab in advanced cancers. Clones were sequenced by immunoSEQ multiplex PCR, and TCRdb holds only the in-frame ones, with some missing. Here the sample spans about 32,000 clones, around 87% being singletons. Sample: CD4+ or CD8+ T cells sorted from blood, taken in a trial of the OX40 agonist ivuxolimab. The receptors here all came from an adult with an advanced solid tumor such as melanoma, head and neck, liver or kidney cancer.

This chain uses TRBV11-1 with TRBJ2-7; tentatively, D is TRBD1 or TRBD2 (5 bases each). Germline CDR1 is SGHAT and CDR2 is FQDESV (reference sequence). The CDR3 is 11 residues long. Trimming cost V 5 bases and J 12 bases, with 14 bases left between them. The CDR3 DNA reads TGTGCCAGCAGCAATAGCGTCAGGGTGTACTTC. It is translated as CASSNSVRVYF.

This clone was counted a single time. This rearrangement joins TRBV11-2 to TRBJ1-2; D perhaps matches TRBD1 (5 bases). The CDR3 totals 15 residues. Trimming removed 1 base at V and 4 bases at J, with 13 bases between. The germline V gene has CDR1 SGHAT and CDR2 FQNNGV. CDR3 bases: TGTGCCAGCAGCTTAGTAGGGGCGGGGTTCTATGGCTACACCTTC. As protein: CASSLVGAGFYGYTF.

This clone is medium-sized in the sample. The rearrangement joins TRBV5-4 to TRBJ2-2, with a weak D call TRBD2 (5 bases). V was clipped by 5 bases and J by 6 bases, with 14 bases between them. Per germline, CDR1 SGHNT and CDR2 YYREEE (reference sequence). This CDR3 has 14 residues. CDR3 DNA sequence: TGTGCCAGCAGACAAACCTACGGGGCCGGGGAGCTGTTTTTT. Its protein is CASRQTYGAGELFF.

CDR3 sequence: CASSPLGRERSYNEQFF. The CDR3 nucleotides are TGTGCCAGCAGTCCCCTCGGGCGGGAGAGGTCCTACAATGAGCAGTTCTTC. The rearrangement uses TRBV27 and TRBJ2-1, with 7 bases aligning to TRBD2. Germline values: CDR1 MNHEY, CDR2 SMNVEV (reference sequence). The CDR3 runs 17 residues. V lost 5 bases and J lost 1; bases outside the gene matches: 11.

This rearrangement joins TRBV29-1 to TRBJ1-2, with unresolved D. This CDR3 contains 11 residues. Trimming left V 7 bases short and J 3 bases short, with 9 bases between. Germline V CDR1 and CDR2: SQVTM, ANQGSEA. The CDR3 is CSASGDYGYTF. The DNA for the CDR3 is TGCAGCGCGAGCGGCGACTATGGCTACACCTTC.

This clone is a singleton in its sample. This CDR3 reads CASSEERWGTKNIQYF. CDR3 DNA sequence: TGTGCCAGCAGTGAAGAGCGGTGGGGCACCAAAAACATTCAGTACTTC. This chain uses TRBV2 with TRBJ2-4, with D possibly called TRBD1 or TRBD2 (5 bases each). The CDR3 spans 16 residues. V lost 1 base to trimming and J lost 2 bases, with 12 bases between them. Germline V gene lookup returns CDR1 SNHLY and CDR2 FYNNEI.

This chain connects TRBV11-1 to TRBJ2-5; D possibly corresponds to TRBD1 (6 bases). The ends were cut back, 5 bases at V and 4 bases at J, with 23 bases in the middle. This CDR3 comprises 17 residues. CDR1 and CDR2 from the germline V gene are SGHAT and FQDESV (reference sequence). CDR3 sequence: CASSPSPGHEKRETQYF. The CDR3 DNA reads TGTGCCAGCAGCCCAAGTCCGGGACACGAAAAGAGAGAGACCCAGTACTTC.

The V gene is TRBV11-2, the J gene TRBJ2-7, with TRBD2 identical over 9 bases. V shed 5 bases, J shed 2 bases, and the junction held 7 bases outside the gene matches. The germline CDR1 and CDR2 sequences are SGHAT and FQNNGV. The CDR3 consists of 15 residues. The CDR3 sequence is CASSHTSGPPYEQYF. The DNA for the CDR3 is TGTGCCAGCAGCCACACTAGCGGGCCTCCCTACGAGCAGTACTTC. Based on the CDR3 plus reference TRBV11-2 and TRBJ2-7, the full variable domain is EAGVAQSPRYKIIEKRQSVAFWCNPISGHATLYWYQQILGQGPKLLIQFQNNGVVDDSQLPKDRFSAERLKGVDSTLKIQPAKLEDSAVYLCASSHTSGPPYEQYFGPGTRLTVT.

This chain connects TRBV5-4 to TRBJ2-3; D uncertain. This CDR3 region has 16 residues. From germline, CDR1 is SGHNT and CDR2 YYREEE (reference sequence). The ends were cut back, 4 bases at V and 3 bases at J, with 18 bases in the middle. The CDR3 region has the DNA TGTGCCAGCAGCCCGCGGCTGGCGGTCCATACAGATACGCAGTATTTT. This codes for CASSPRLAVHTDTQYF.

The V call is TRBV7-2, the J call TRBJ2-5, with 7 bases identical to TRBD1. Germline V CDR1 and CDR2: SGHTA, FQGNSA. V lost 1 base, J lost 3 bases, and 11 bases stayed unmatched. The CDR3 is 17 residues long. CDR3 in amino acids: CASSLGSPGQREETQYF. The CDR3 bases are TGTGCCAGCAGCTTAGGCTCCCCGGGACAGCGAGAAGAGACCCAGTACTTC.

The chain recombines TRBV6-5 with TRBJ1-3; tentative D call: TRBD1 (5 bases). Germline CDR1 reads MNHEY; CDR2 reads SVGAGI. The V gene lost 2 bases and the J gene lost 4 bases, with 12 bases spanning the gap. There are 15 residues in the CDR3. The CDR3 nucleotides read TGTGCCAGCAGTTACGCGCCAGGGCTCGGAAACACCATATATTTT. Translation: CASSYAPGLGNTIYF.